Presented here are 17 T cell receptor beta chains from one specimen sequenced in a study of Ad26.COV2.S vaccination and SARS-CoV-2 variants. Assay used: immunoSEQ multiplex PCR; TCRdb lists only in-frame clones, some missing. The data show about 450,000 clones, 75% to 90% seen once. As for treatment: around 19 received Ad26.COV2.S at low or high dose, single or two shots; roughly five received placebo; per-sample allocation not given. Sampling was performed 63 days after the first vaccine or placebo injection. The material was peripheral blood, obtained in a trial of Ad26.COV2.S vaccine versus placebo. These receptors originate from a person between 18 and 65 years old who received the Ad26.COV2.S COVID-19 vaccine or a placebo.

J is TRBJ1-5 and V is TRBV3-1 (or the pseudogene TRBV3-2); TRBD1 matches at 7 bases. V was pared by 2 bases and J by 0 bases, with 7 bases of the junction left unmatched. Per the germline V gene, CDR1 is LGHDT and CDR2 is YNNKEL (reference sequence). The CDR3 covers 17 residues. DNA for the CDR3: TGTGCCAGCAGCCAATGGGACAGAAAAAATAGCAATCAGCCCCAGCATTTT. It codes for CASSQWDRKNSNQPQHF.

V is TRBV19 and J is TRBJ2-3; TRBD2 aligns across 10 bases. Germline V gene lookup returns CDR1 LNHDA and CDR2 SQIVND (reference sequence). The CDR3 spans 20 residues. V was clipped by 3 bases and J by 0 bases; unmatched bases: 15. The CDR3 is CASSIRGKREGYASTDTQYF. The CDR3 DNA reads as TGTGCCAGTAGTATCCGGGGGAAGCGGGAGGGTTATGCTAGCACAGATACGCAGTATTTT.

In nucleotides, the CDR3 is TGTGCCAGCAGCTTCACAGGGGGGGGAGTTGAAGCTTTCTTT. Translated, it gives CASSFTGGGVEAFF. The chain joins TRBV5-4 to TRBJ1-1; TRBD1 agrees at 8 bases. V lost 2 bases, J lost 7 bases, and 7 bases stayed unmatched. The germline CDR1 and CDR2 sequences are SGHNT and YYREEE (reference sequence). This CDR3 has 14 amino acids.

The chain is built from TRBV7-9 and TRBJ2-1, with D possibly matching TRBD2 (6 bases). Trimming took off 5 bases at V and 5 bases at J, with 19 bases between the two ends. The CDR3 consists of 16 residues. Germline CDR1 SEHNR, CDR2 FQNEAQ (reference sequence). As DNA, the CDR3 is TGTGCCAGCAGCCACCCGGAGGGGACTCCAGACAATGAGCAGTTCTTC. This translates into CASSHPEGTPDNEQFF.

The CDR3, as DNA: TGTGCCAGCAGTTTATTTCGACTAGCGGGAGCCCGAGGGTACTTC. This sequence encodes CASSLFRLAGARGYF. The genes are TRBV28 and TRBJ2-5, with TRBD2 matching over 12 bases. V was clipped by 1 base and J by 13 bases; unmatched bases: 10. CDR1 and CDR2 (germline): MDHEN, SYDVKM. This CDR3 is built from 15 residues.

The V call is TRBV2, the J call TRBJ2-5; the match to TRBD1 covers 9 bases. The CDR3 length is 15 residues. Unmatched junction bases numbered 5, after V lost 2 bases and J lost 4 bases. CDR1 and CDR2 (germline): SNHLY, FYNNEI. CDR3 residues: CASSEFGQGRETQYF. The CDR3 DNA sequence: TGTGCCAGCAGTGAATTCGGACAGGGGAGAGAGACCCAGTACTTC.

This chain joins TRBV28 and TRBJ2-3; a weak D match, TRBD1 (6 bases). This CDR3 has 16 residues. CDR1 is MDHEN, CDR2 SYDVKM, per germline. V was shortened by 7 bases and J by 4 bases, with 21 bases between the two germline ends. The CDR3 sequence: CASTLVGAPSPDTQYF. The CDR3, as DNA: TGTGCCAGCACCTTGGTGGGGGCTCCCTCCCCAGATACGCAGTATTTT.

This clone was seen just once. The chain carries TRBV5-8 and TRBJ1-6; TRBD1 is a possible D gene (5 bases). The CDR3 totals 12 residues. Germline CDR1 and CDR2: SGHTS and YDEGEE. The ends were cut back, 3 bases at V and 7 bases at J, with 5 bases in the middle. CDR3 coding DNA: TGTGCCAGCAGCTGGGGGAATTCACCCCTCCACTTT. Its translation is CASSWGNSPLHF.

Only one count was recorded for this clone. The V and J genes are TRBV6-5 and TRBJ1-2; 7 bases are shared with TRBD1. The CDR3 sequence is 14 residues long. J gave up 3 bases and V 4 bases, and 5 bases lay outside the gene matches. CDR1 and CDR2 from the germline V gene are MNHEY and SVGAGI. CDR3 in amino acids: CASSSHGTDYGYTF. Written as DNA, the CDR3 is TGTGCCAGCAGTTCACATGGGACAGACTATGGCTACACCTTC.

This clone was seen only once. This chain connects TRBV5-1 to TRBJ2-7; D is unresolved. The CDR3 consists of 14 residues. The germline V gene has CDR1 SGHRS and CDR2 YFSETQ. The V end lost 4 bases, the J end lost 0 bases, and 11 bases lay between the germline ends. Written as DNA, the CDR3 is TGCGCCAGCAGCCCAGACGGTTCCTCCTACGAGCAGTACTTC. Its translation is CASSPDGSSYEQYF.

Comments on this clone: The sample contains more than one DNA sequence encoding this CDR3. J is TRBJ1-5 and V is TRBV18; TRBD1 matches 8 bases. Germline V lookup: CDR1 KGHSH, CDR2 LQKENI. V trimming: 3 bases; J trimming: 1 base; junction bases outside the gene matches: 5. There are 16 residues in the CDR3. CDR3 sequence reads: CASSPGQGGSNQPQHF. DNA of the CDR3: TGTGCCAGCTCACCCGGACAGGGAGGAAGCAATCAGCCCCAGCATTTT.

The V and J genes are TRBV7-2 and TRBJ2-5; a possible D gene is TRBD2 (6 bases). Germline assignment: CDR1 SGHTA and CDR2 FQGNSA. The length of the CDR3 is 15 residues. V lost 4 bases, J lost 5 bases, and 17 bases lay in between. CDR3 protein: CASSWASEDEETQYF. The CDR3 coding sequence is TGTGCCAGCAGCTGGGCTAGCGAGGATGAGGAGACCCAGTACTTC.

V and J are TRBV19 and TRBJ2-2; 8 positions match TRBD2. Germline V gives CDR1 LNHDA, CDR2 SQIVND (reference sequence). The CDR3 contains 17 residues. Germline trimming cut 5 bases from V and 5 bases from J; bases unmatched to any gene: 13. Written as DNA, the CDR3 is TGTGCCAGTAGTCAACTCACGGGAGGGCCCTATACCGGGGAGCTGTTTTTT. Translation gives CASSQLTGGPYTGELFF.

In its sample, this clone was seen a few times. The chain recombines TRBV2 with TRBJ1-1; weak D call: TRBD1 (5 bases). The CDR3 contains 14 residues. Germline-derived CDR1 and CDR2 are SNHLY and FYNNEI. Trimming cost V 3 bases and J 1 base, with 9 bases left between them. In nucleotides, the CDR3 is TGTGCCAGCAGTGATCGGACACAGAACACTGAAGCTTTCTTT. Protein product: CASSDRTQNTEAFF.

This chain uses TRBV2 with TRBJ1-2, with D unresolved. V dropped 7 bases and J dropped 4 bases, with 13 bases sitting between them. Germline CDR1 reads SNHLY; CDR2 reads FYNNEI. The CDR3 is 13 residues long. The CDR3 DNA sequence: TGTGCCAGCACATCACAGCTCCTCTATGGCTACACCTTC. It specifies CASTSQLLYGYTF.

This clone was recorded a few times. The genes are TRBV6-6 and TRBJ1-5; no clear D gene. The germline gives CDR1 MNHNY, CDR2 SVGAGI (reference sequence). Trimming took 6 bases from V and 5 from J, leaving 8 bases between them. The CDR3 contains 12 residues. The CDR3 region is CASRFEHQPQHF. CDR3 DNA sequence: TGTGCCAGCAGATTCGAGCATCAGCCCCAGCATTTT.

V usage is TRBV6-5 and J usage is TRBJ2-6, with D perhaps matching TRBD2 (7 bases). The CDR3 totals 16 residues. The germline CDR1 and CDR2 sequences are MNHEY and SVGAGI. Trimming cost V 3 bases and J 4 bases, with 13 bases left between them. The CDR3 here is CASSYWGGSGANVLTF. The CDR3 DNA is TGTGCCAGCAGTTATTGGGGGGGCTCGGGGGCCAACGTCCTGACTTTC.